Listed below are T cell receptor beta chains from one sample, sequenced in a study of identical twins. Each CDR3 protein is one row after TCRdb ran MiXCR on the 5' RACE reads. The profile shows approximately 220,000 distinct CDR3 sequences, roughly 7.5% of them singletons. The sample was also reused in another study, on yellow fever vaccine responses in identical twins.

Sequenced material: CD8+ T cells sorted from blood. The receptors come from a woman in her late teens or twenties in good health. Each CDR3 is given with its conserved first and last residue. Fields, in order: J gene, V gene, clone size, D gene, CDR3 protein, CDR3 DNA. D genes are given only for firm matches. Expanded clones get a size class; other rows say once, few or many, or leave the size out.

J gene: TRBJ2-1; V gene: TRBV29-1; clone size: few; D gene: NA; CDR3 protein: CSVIPRNNEQFF; CDR3 DNA: TGCAGCGTGATTCCAAGAAACAATGAGCAGTTCTTC
J gene: TRBJ2-1; V gene: TRBV7-6; clone size: NA; D gene: NA; CDR3 protein: CASSQDLVAPEQFF; CDR3 DNA: TGTGCCAGCAGTCAAGATCTAGTTGCCCCTGAGCAGTTCTTC
J gene: TRBJ1-5; V gene: TRBV28; clone size: few; D gene: NA; CDR3 protein: CASSQNQPQHF; CDR3 DNA: TGTGCCAGCAGCCAAAATCAGCCCCAGCATTTT
J gene: TRBJ2-3; V gene: TRBV5-5; clone size: many; D gene: NA; CDR3 protein: CASSLVQDSTDTQYF; CDR3 DNA: TGTGCCAGCAGCTTGGTACAGGATAGCACAGATACGCAGTATTTT
J gene: TRBJ2-6; V gene: TRBV24-1; clone size: NA; D gene: NA; CDR3 protein: CATSDPTVSGANVLTF; CDR3 DNA: TGTGCCACCAGTGACCCGACAGTCTCTGGGGCCAACGTCCTGACTTTC
J gene: TRBJ2-1; V gene: TRBV6-5; clone size: NA; D gene: NA; CDR3 protein: CASSYIPDSYNEQFF; CDR3 DNA: TGTGCCAGCAGTTACATCCCTGACTCCTACAATGAGCAGTTCTTC
J gene: TRBJ2-7; V gene: TRBV7-9; clone size: few; D gene: NA; CDR3 protein: CASSLHHYEQYF; CDR3 DNA: TGTGCCAGCAGCCTACACCACTACGAGCAGTACTTC
J gene: TRBJ2-3; V gene: TRBV4-1; clone size: few; D gene: NA; CDR3 protein: CASSQVLTDTQYF; CDR3 DNA: TGCGCCAGCAGCCAAGTGTTGACAGATACGCAGTATTTT
J gene: TRBJ2-1; V gene: TRBV9; clone size: NA; D gene: NA; CDR3 protein: CASSVQSYNEQFF; CDR3 DNA: TGTGCCAGCAGCGTCCAGTCCTACAATGAGCAGTTCTTC
J gene: TRBJ2-2; V gene: TRBV24-1; clone size: many; D gene: NA; CDR3 protein: CATSDLTGPGELFF; CDR3 DNA: TGTGCCACCAGTGATTTGACGGGTCCCGGGGAGCTGTTTTTT
J gene: TRBJ2-7; V gene: TRBV2; clone size: few; D gene: NA; CDR3 protein: CASSEDPRPSSYEQYF; CDR3 DNA: TGTGCCAGCAGTGAAGACCCGCGGCCGTCCTCCTACGAGCAGTACTTC
J gene: TRBJ2-4; V gene: TRBV12-3/TRBV12-4; clone size: many; D gene: TRBD2; CDR3 protein: CASSWAGGLKNIQYF; CDR3 DNA: TGTGCCAGCAGTTGGGCGGGGGGCTTGAAAAACATTCAGTACTTC
J gene: TRBJ2-1; V gene: TRBV20-1; clone size: many; D gene: TRBD2; CDR3 protein: CSARDPTSGRVLDEQFF; CDR3 DNA: TGCAGTGCTAGAGATCCGACTAGCGGGAGGGTTTTGGATGAGCAGTTCTTC
J gene: TRBJ2-1; V gene: TRBV27; clone size: NA; D gene: TRBD1; CDR3 protein: CASSYTGAPYNEQFF; CDR3 DNA: TGTGCCAGCAGTTATACAGGGGCTCCCTACAATGAGCAGTTCTTC
J gene: TRBJ2-5; V gene: TRBV10-3; clone size: NA; D gene: NA; CDR3 protein: CAISPPGGLQETQYF; CDR3 DNA: TGTGCCATCAGCCCACCCGGGGGGCTCCAAGAGACCCAGTACTTC
J gene: TRBJ2-7; V gene: TRBV6-1; clone size: many; D gene: TRBD1; CDR3 protein: CASSRQGFYEQYF; CDR3 DNA: TGTGCCAGCAGTCGACAGGGCTTCTACGAGCAGTACTTC
J gene: TRBJ2-7; V gene: TRBV12-3/TRBV12-4; clone size: NA; D gene: NA; CDR3 protein: CASSFKRGPTYEQYF; CDR3 DNA: TGTGCCAGCAGTTTTAAGAGAGGCCCGACCTACGAGCAGTACTTC
J gene: TRBJ2-2; V gene: TRBV7-9; clone size: NA; D gene: NA; CDR3 protein: CASSPIPSTGELFF; CDR3 DNA: TGTGCCAGCAGCCCTATACCCTCAACCGGGGAGCTGTTTTTT
J gene: TRBJ2-7; V gene: TRBV11-2; clone size: NA; D gene: TRBD1; CDR3 protein: CASSQPGTGAYEQYF; CDR3 DNA: TGTGCCAGCAGCCAACCCGGGACAGGGGCTTACGAGCAGTACTTC
J gene: TRBJ2-2; V gene: TRBV12-5; clone size: few; D gene: NA; CDR3 protein: CASGQKQGPSNTGELFF; CDR3 DNA: TGTGCTAGTGGCCAGAAACAGGGACCCTCGAACACCGGGGAGCTGTTTTTT
J gene: TRBJ2-7; V gene: TRBV9; clone size: few; D gene: TRBD2; CDR3 protein: CASSDASGLDEQYF; CDR3 DNA: TGTGCCAGCAGTGATGCTAGCGGATTGGACGAGCAGTACTTC
J gene: TRBJ2-1; V gene: TRBV3-1; clone size: few; D gene: NA; CDR3 protein: CASSLRTDFYEQFF; CDR3 DNA: TGTGCCAGCAGCCTTCGGACGGATTTCTATGAGCAGTTCTTC
J gene: TRBJ2-3; V gene: TRBV2; clone size: NA; D gene: TRBD2; CDR3 protein: CASSGTAGGPVVDTQYF; CDR3 DNA: TGTGCCAGCAGTGGAACGGCGGGAGGGCCGGTCGTTGATACGCAGTATTTT
J gene: TRBJ1-3; V gene: TRBV15; clone size: NA; D gene: NA; CDR3 protein: CATSTSSGSGNTIYF; CDR3 DNA: TGTGCCACCAGCACGTCGAGTGGATCTGGAAACACCATATATTTT
J gene: TRBJ2-2; V gene: TRBV27; clone size: NA; D gene: NA; CDR3 protein: CASSPGLSGELYF; CDR3 DNA: TGTGCCAGCAGTCCAGGACTGTCCGGGGAGCTGTATTTT
J gene: TRBJ2-3; V gene: TRBV29-1; clone size: few; D gene: NA; CDR3 protein: CSVLDRASTDTQYF; CDR3 DNA: TGCAGCGTCTTGGACAGAGCGAGCACAGATACGCAGTATTTT
J gene: TRBJ2-1; V gene: TRBV18; clone size: many; D gene: NA; CDR3 protein: CASSPPQPFYNEQFF; CDR3 DNA: TGTGCCAGCTCACCACCGCAGCCCTTTTACAATGAGCAGTTCTTC
J gene: TRBJ2-2; V gene: TRBV12-3/TRBV12-4; clone size: many; D gene: TRBD2; CDR3 protein: CASSQLGGRAPGELFF; CDR3 DNA: TGTGCCAGCAGCCAATTGGGCGGGAGGGCCCCCGGGGAGCTGTTTTTT
J gene: TRBJ2-5; V gene: TRBV6-5; clone size: NA; D gene: NA; CDR3 protein: CASSHNGGDQETQYF; CDR3 DNA: TGTGCCAGCAGTCACAACGGAGGGGATCAAGAGACCCAGTACTTC
J gene: TRBJ2-7; V gene: TRBV5-1; clone size: NA; D gene: NA; CDR3 protein: CASSLGGAEFYEQYF; CDR3 DNA: TGCGCCAGCAGCTTGGGAGGGGCGGAGTTCTACGAGCAGTACTTC
J gene: TRBJ2-1; V gene: TRBV12-3/TRBV12-4; clone size: NA; D gene: TRBD2; CDR3 protein: CASSGGRGNEQFF; CDR3 DNA: TGTGCCAGCAGTGGCGGGAGAGGGAATGAGCAGTTCTTC
J gene: TRBJ2-1; V gene: TRBV29-1; clone size: few; D gene: TRBD1; CDR3 protein: CSVEWGDRLSSYNEQFF; CDR3 DNA: TGCAGCGTTGAATGGGGGGACAGGCTTAGTTCCTACAATGAGCAGTTCTTC
J gene: TRBJ2-1; V gene: TRBV4-1; clone size: many; D gene: TRBD2; CDR3 protein: CASSQDPRGGTNEQFF; CDR3 DNA: TGCGCCAGCAGCCAAGATCCACGGGGGGGTACTAATGAGCAGTTCTTC
J gene: TRBJ1-1; V gene: TRBV5-1; clone size: many; D gene: TRBD1; CDR3 protein: CASTWTGANTEAFF; CDR3 DNA: TGCGCCAGCACCTGGACAGGGGCGAACACTGAAGCTTTCTTT
J gene: TRBJ2-1; V gene: TRBV14; clone size: many; D gene: NA; CDR3 protein: CASSPRGGNEQFF; CDR3 DNA: TGTGCCAGCAGCCCCCGTGGTGGGAATGAGCAGTTCTTC
J gene: TRBJ2-5; V gene: TRBV5-6; clone size: NA; D gene: TRBD2; CDR3 protein: CASSFGGGLQETQYF; CDR3 DNA: TGTGCCAGCAGCTTCGGCGGGGGACTCCAAGAGACCCAGTACTTC
J gene: TRBJ2-1; V gene: TRBV15; clone size: NA; D gene: TRBD2; CDR3 protein: CATTGTTSGEYNEQFF; CDR3 DNA: TGTGCCACCACCGGAACAACTAGCGGAGAGTACAATGAGCAGTTCTTC
J gene: TRBJ2-7; V gene: TRBV3-1; clone size: few; D gene: TRBD2; CDR3 protein: CASSHGLAGREQYF; CDR3 DNA: TGTGCCAGCAGCCATGGACTAGCGGGTCGCGAGCAGTACTTC
J gene: TRBJ2-1; V gene: TRBV12-3/TRBV12-4; clone size: many; D gene: NA; CDR3 protein: CASSFSGNEQFF; CDR3 DNA: TGTGCCAGCAGTTTCAGCGGAAATGAGCAGTTCTTC